These 4 T cell receptor beta chains were all obtained from the same sample, sequenced in a study of T cells in Graves' hyperthyroidism and ophthalmopathy. RNA transcripts served as the template for amplifying TCR beta CDR3 regions. When the TCR CDR3 underwent first-round RT-PCR, the HTBI primer set was used. TCRdb itself ran the multiplex PCR reads through MiXCR, one entry per CDR3 protein. Among about 400,000 distinct CDR3 sequences, 11% to 15% were seen once, and the ten largest hold 25% to 30%. Sequences were obtained from blood. Source of these receptors: a man in his fifties or sixties with Graves' ophthalmopathy.

This clonotype was found many times. The chain has TRBV11-3 and TRBJ2-3; D is perhaps TRBD1 (6 bases). CDR1 is SGHNT and CDR2 is YENEEA in the germline V gene. V was cut by 4 bases and J by 0 bases, with 8 bases left in between. CDR3 length: 14 residues. Here the CDR3 DNA reads TGTGCCAGCAGCTCCGGACAGAGCACAGATACGCAGTATTTT. Encoded protein: CASSSGQSTDTQYF.

This clonotype occurred many times. The chain employs TRBV6-1 and TRBJ2-1, with D maybe TRBD2 (5 bases). V lost 2 bases, J lost 0 bases, and 17 bases lay in between. CDR3 size: 18 residues. The germline gives CDR1 MNHNS, CDR2 SASEGT. The CDR3 loop is CASSEFKSWESSYNEQFF. As DNA, the CDR3 is TGTGCCAGCAGTGAATTCAAGAGCTGGGAGAGCTCCTACAATGAGCAGTTCTTC.

The sample holds a few counts of this clonotype. This sequence joins TRBV7-2 and TRBJ2-7; TRBD2 matches at 7 bases. The J segment lost 5 bases and the V segment lost 0 bases, leaving 4 bases of the junction unmatched. The CDR3 totals 14 residues. Per the germline V gene, CDR1 is SGHTA and CDR2 is FQGNSA. This CDR3 is CASSLAGGIDEQYF. The DNA of the CDR3 is TGTGCCAGCAGCTTAGCGGGAGGGATCGACGAGCAGTACTTC.

The table lists this clonotype with many counts. The chain recombines TRBV18 with TRBJ2-5, with D possibly TRBD1 on 5 matching bases. This CDR3 has 13 residues. CDR1 KGHSH and CDR2 LQKENI come from the germline V gene. V shed 3 bases and J shed 4 bases, with 9 bases lying between them. The CDR3 DNA reads TGTGCCAGCTCACCGGTGGGGCTAGAGACCCAGTACTTC. This translates into CASSPVGLETQYF.